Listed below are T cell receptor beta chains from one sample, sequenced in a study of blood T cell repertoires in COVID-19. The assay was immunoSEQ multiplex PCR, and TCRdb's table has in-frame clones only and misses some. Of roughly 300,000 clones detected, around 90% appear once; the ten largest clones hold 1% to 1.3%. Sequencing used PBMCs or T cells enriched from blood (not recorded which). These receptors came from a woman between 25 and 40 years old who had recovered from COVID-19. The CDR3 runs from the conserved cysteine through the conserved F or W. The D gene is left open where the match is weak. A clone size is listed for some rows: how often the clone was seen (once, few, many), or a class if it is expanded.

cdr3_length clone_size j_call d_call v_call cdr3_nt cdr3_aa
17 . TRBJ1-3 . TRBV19 TGTGCCAGTAGTATAGGACGGGGGAGCATCTCTGGAAACACCATATATTTT CASSIGRGSISGNTIYF
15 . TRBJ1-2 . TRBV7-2 TGTGCCAGCAGCTCAATTCGACACGGTGGGTATGGCTACACCTTC CASSSIRHGGYGYTF
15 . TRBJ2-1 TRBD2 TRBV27 TGTGCCAGCAGTTCCTCTAGCGGGAGCTACAATGAGCAGTTCTTC CASSSSSGSYNEQFF
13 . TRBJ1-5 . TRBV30 TGTGCCTGGAGTGACAGGGGCAATCAGCCCCAGCATTTT CAWSDRGNQPQHF
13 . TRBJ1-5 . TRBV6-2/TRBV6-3 TGTGCCAGCAGTTACGCCGACTATCAGCCCCAGCATTTT CASSYADYQPQHF
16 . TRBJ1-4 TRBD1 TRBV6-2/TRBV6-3 TGTGCCAGCAGCTCCAGAGACAGGGGAGGAGGTGAAAAACTGTTTTTT CASSSRDRGGGEKLFF
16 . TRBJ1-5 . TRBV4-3 TGCGCCAGCAGCCAAGAAGCATTCAGGGGAAATCAGCCCCAGCATTTT CASSQEAFRGNQPQHF
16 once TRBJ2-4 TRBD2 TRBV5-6 TGTGCCAGCAGCCCCGGGACTAGCGGAGCCAAAAACATTCAGTACTTC CASSPGTSGAKNIQYF
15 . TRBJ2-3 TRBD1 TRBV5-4 TGTGCCAGCAGCTTGGACAGGGGGGTCACAGATACGCAGTATTTT CASSLDRGVTDTQYF
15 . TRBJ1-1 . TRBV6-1 TGTGCCAGCAGTGATTTTAGACACGCGAACACTGAAGCTTTCTTT CASSDFRHANTEAFF
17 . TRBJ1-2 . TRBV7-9 TGTGCCAGCAGTCCCACCCTTGACCCCGACATAGGTTATGGCTACACCTTC CASSPTLDPDIGYGYTF
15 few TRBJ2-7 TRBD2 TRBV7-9 TGTGCCAGCAGCTTAGCGGGACTAGCCCACTACGAGCAGTACTTC CASSLAGLAHYEQYF
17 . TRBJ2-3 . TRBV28 TGTGCCAGCAGTCCCCACAGGGGCCCCGGGGGCGCAGATACGCAGTATTTT CASSPHRGPGGADTQYF
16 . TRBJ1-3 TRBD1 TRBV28 TGTGCCAGCAGTTCTCCCCCAGGGGGCTTTGGAAACACCATATATTTT CASSSPPGGFGNTIYF
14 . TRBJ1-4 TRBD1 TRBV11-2 TGTGCCAGCAGCTCACAGGGGCCAGGTGAAAAACTGTTTTTT CASSSQGPGEKLFF
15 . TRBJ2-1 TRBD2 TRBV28 TGTGCCAGCAGAATGTCCCTAGCGGGAGTTAATGAGCAGTTCTTC CASRMSLAGVNEQFF
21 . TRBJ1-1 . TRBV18 TGTGCCAGCTCATTATCGGAGGGCTTGGGGATTGGGGGGTCGATGAACACTGAAGCTTTCTTT CASSLSEGLGIGGSMNTEAFF
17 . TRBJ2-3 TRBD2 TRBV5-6 TGTGCCAGCAGCTGGAGACTAGCGGGCGCGAGCACAGATACGCAGTATTTT CASSWRLAGASTDTQYF
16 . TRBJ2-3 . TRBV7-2 TGTGCCAGCAGCTTAGGACCCGACAGGTTAACAGATACGCAGTATTTT CASSLGPDRLTDTQYF
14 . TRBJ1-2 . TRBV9 TGTGCCAGCAGCCCATCAGGGACTGCGTATGGCTACACCTTC CASSPSGTAYGYTF
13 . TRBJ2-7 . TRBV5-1 TGCGCCAGCAGCTTGGAGTCCGGGAGCGAGCAGTACTTC CASSLESGSEQYF
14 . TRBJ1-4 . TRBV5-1 TGCGCCAGCAGCTACAACTTACAGGGCGGAAAACTGTTTTTT CASSYNLQGGKLFF
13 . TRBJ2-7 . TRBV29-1 TGCAGCGTTGTGGACAGAAGCTCCTACGAGCAGTACTTC CSVVDRSSYEQYF
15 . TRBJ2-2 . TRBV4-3 TGCGCCAGCAGCCAAGACGGCCCGGGGGCCGGGGAGCTGTTTTTT CASSQDGPGAGELFF
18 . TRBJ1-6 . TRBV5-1 TGCGCCAGCAGCTTGGAATACAGAAAGAGCTCCTATAATTCACCCCTCCACTTT CASSLEYRKSSYNSPLHF
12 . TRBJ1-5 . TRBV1 TGCACCGGACAGGATAGCAATCAGCCCCAGCATTTT CTGQDSNQPQHF
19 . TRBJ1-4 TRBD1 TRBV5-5 TGTGCCAGCAGCTTAAGGCCGGGACAGGGACTGGGAGGTAGGGAAAAACTGTTTTTT CASSLRPGQGLGGREKLFF
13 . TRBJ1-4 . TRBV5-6 TGTGCCAGCAGCGACAGGACTAATGAAAAACTGTTTTTT CASSDRTNEKLFF
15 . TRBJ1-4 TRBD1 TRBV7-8 TGTGCCAGCAGCTTAGGTGGCAGGGGGGACGAAAAACTGTTTTTT CASSLGGRGDEKLFF
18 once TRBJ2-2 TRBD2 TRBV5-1 TGCGCCAGCAGCTTGTTCCTAGCGGGAGGAGGAATGGCCGGGGAGCTGTTTTTT CASSLFLAGGGMAGELFF
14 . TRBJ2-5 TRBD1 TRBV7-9 TGTGCCAGCAGCGTAAGGGGGCCCCAAGAGACCCAGTACTTC CASSVRGPQETQYF
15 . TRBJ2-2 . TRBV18 TGTGCCAGCTCACCCGAACTAGCAAGCGCCGGGGAGCTGTTTTTT CASSPELASAGELFF
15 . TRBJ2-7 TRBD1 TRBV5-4 TGTGCCAGCAGCTCCAGACAGGGGGTATCCTACGAGCAGTACTTC CASSSRQGVSYEQYF
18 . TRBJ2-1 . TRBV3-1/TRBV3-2 TGTGCCAGCAGCCAAGATCATGTCGGGGGTGGCTCCTACAATGAGCAGTTCTTC CASSQDHVGGGSYNEQFF
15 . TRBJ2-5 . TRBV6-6 TGTGCCAGCAGTTACAGTGGGAGAGCCCAAGAGACCCAGTACTTC CASSYSGRAQETQYF
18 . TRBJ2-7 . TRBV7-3 TGTGCCAGCAGCTCACAGCTTAGTAGTCCGATAAGCTCCTACGAGCAGTACTTC CASSSQLSSPISSYEQYF
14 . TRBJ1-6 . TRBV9 TGTGCCAGCAGCGTGTCGTGGGAGGATTCACCCCTCCACTTT CASSVSWEDSPLHF
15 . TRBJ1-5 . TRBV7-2 TGTGCCAGCAGCTTAGAAGGGGGAGGCAATCAGCCCCAGCATTTT CASSLEGGGNQPQHF
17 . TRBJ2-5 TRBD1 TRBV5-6 TGTGCCAGCAGCTTACAGGGGGCCCGGATGGGGCAAGAGACCCAGTACTTC CASSLQGARMGQETQYF
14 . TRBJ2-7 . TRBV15 TGTGCCACCAGCAGAGATTCTCCCCCCCACGAGCAGTACTTC CATSRDSPPHEQYF
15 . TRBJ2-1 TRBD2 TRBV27 TGTGCCAGCAGTTCCGCTAGCGGAGCCTACAATGAGCAGTTCTTC CASSSASGAYNEQFF
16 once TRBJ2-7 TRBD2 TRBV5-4 TGTGCCAGCAGCTTGGCTTCCCTAGCGGGAGTTTACGAGCAGTACTTC CASSLASLAGVYEQYF
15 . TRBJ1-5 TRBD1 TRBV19 TGTGCCAGTAGTACCGACAGGGACCGCAATCAGCCCCAGCATTTT CASSTDRDRNQPQHF
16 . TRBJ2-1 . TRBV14 TGTGCCAGCAGCCCCTGGGAGGCGAGCTCCTACAATGAGCAGTTCTTC CASSPWEASSYNEQFF
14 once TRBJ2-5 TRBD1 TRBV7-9 TGTGCCAGCAGCCGGGGACAGGAGGAAGAGACCCAGTACTTC CASSRGQEEETQYF
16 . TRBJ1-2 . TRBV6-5 TGTGCCAGCAGTTACTATAGCCAGACCACAGGCTATGGCTACACCTTC CASSYYSQTTGYGYTF
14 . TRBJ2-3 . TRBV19 TGTGCCAGTAGTTATCACTCTAGCACAGATACGCAGTATTTT CASSYHSSTDTQYF
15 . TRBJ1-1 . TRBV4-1 TGCGCCAGCAGCCAAGAAGGGGGAACGGGCACTGAAGCTTTCTTT CASSQEGGTGTEAFF
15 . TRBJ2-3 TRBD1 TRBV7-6 TGTGCCAGCAGCTTAGAACAGGGGGCAGGAGATACGCAGTATTTT CASSLEQGAGDTQYF
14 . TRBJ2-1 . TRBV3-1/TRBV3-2 TGTGCCAGCAGCCAAGATCGAGCACGGAATGAGCAGTTCTTC CASSQDRARNEQFF
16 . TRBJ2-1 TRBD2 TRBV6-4 TGTGCCAGCAGTTACGGACTAGCGGGAGAATACGATGAGCAGTTCTTC CASSYGLAGEYDEQFF
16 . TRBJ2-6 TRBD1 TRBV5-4 TGTGCCAGCAGCGGGACAGAGAGCTCTGGGGCCAACGTCCTGACTTTC CASSGTESSGANVLTF
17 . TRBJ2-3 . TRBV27 TGTGCCAGCAGCCCTCGAGTCCCCCAGCGGAGCACAGATACGCAGTATTTT CASSPRVPQRSTDTQYF
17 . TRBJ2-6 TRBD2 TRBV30 TGTGCCTGGAGTACGGGTAGCGGGAGCTCTGGGGCCAACGTCCTGACTTTC CAWSTGSGSSGANVLTF
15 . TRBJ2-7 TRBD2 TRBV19 TGTGCCAGTAGTATGCGGGGCGGGAGAACCTACGAGCAGTACTTC CASSMRGGRTYEQYF